A single sample gave rise to the 28 T cell receptor beta chains below, sequenced in a study of T cells in Graves' hyperthyroidism and ophthalmopathy. What was amplified from RNA transcripts were TCR beta CDR3 regions. An initial round of RT-PCR targeting the TCR CDR3 relied on the HTBI primer set. TCRdb used MiXCR to reprocess the multiplex PCR reads, holding one entry per CDR3 protein. The sample gives roughly 290,000 distinct CDR3 sequences, 17% of which show up once; just over 55% is in the top ten. The specimen sequenced was blood. These receptors were obtained from a woman aged 60 to 75 with Graves' ophthalmopathy.

This clonotype was counted ten times or more. This chain links TRBV5-6 with TRBJ1-2, with 8 nucleotides matching TRBD1. The CDR3 loop spans 13 amino acids. V was pared by 3 bases and J by 7 bases, with 5 bases of the junction left unmatched. The germline V gene has CDR1 SGHDT and CDR2 YYEEEE. CDR3 nucleotide sequence: TGTGCCAGCAGCTGGCCCCAGGGGGCTGGCTACACCTTC. Its translation: CASSWPQGAGYTF.

This clonotype came up a few times. The CDR3 bases are TGCGCCAGCAGCCAAAGTCACGGCAATCAGCCCCAGCATTTT. It is translated as CASSQSHGNQPQHF. The chain links TRBV4-3 to TRBJ1-5; D remains ambiguous. With 2 bases removed from V and 2 bases from J, the gap between germline ends came to 7 bases. Germline V gives CDR1 LGHNA, CDR2 YSLEER. The CDR3 is 14 residues long.

The chain links TRBV9 to TRBJ1-2; maybe TRBD1 (5 bases). This CDR3 has 13 amino acids. Germline V gene lookup returns CDR1 SGDLS and CDR2 YYNGEE. V dropped 4 bases and J dropped 4 bases, with 11 bases sitting between them. The CDR3 coding sequence is TGTGCCAGCAGCTCCGACGGGGCCTATGGCTACACCTTC. Its translation is CASSSDGAYGYTF.

There are many counts of this clonotype. The V and J genes are TRBV6-1 and TRBJ2-2, with D hard to call. Germline CDR1 reads MNHNS; CDR2 reads SASEGT. CDR3 size: 14 residues. V was pared by 6 bases and J by 5 bases, with 13 bases between. CDR3: CASRSSDGTGELFF. As DNA, the CDR3 is TGTGCCAGCAGGAGTTCCGATGGTACCGGGGAGCTGTTTTTT.

This clonotype was observed many times. This chain uses TRBV6-1 with TRBJ1-5; possibly TRBD1 for D (5 bases). The germline V gene has CDR1 MNHNS and CDR2 SASEGT. V lost 7 bases, J lost 3 bases, and 13 bases lay in between. The CDR3 has 14 residues. CDR3 coding DNA: TGTGCCAGCACGTCTGGGGCTTTCAATCAGCCCCAGCATTTT. It translates to CASTSGAFNQPQHF.

Many counts were recorded for this clonotype. This chain uses TRBV5-4 with TRBJ2-3, with 8 bases identical to TRBD1. The CDR3 extends over 17 amino acids. After removal of 4 bases from V and 0 bases from J, the junction contained 10 bases not matched to a gene. Germline CDR1 and CDR2: SGHNT and YYREEE (reference sequence). CDR3 sequence: CASSMPRGQDSTDTQYF. The CDR3 DNA reads as TGTGCCAGCAGCATGCCGAGGGGACAGGATAGCACAGATACGCAGTATTTT.

This chain uses TRBV14 with TRBJ2-1; TRBD1 matches at 9 bases. This CDR3 is 15 amino acids long. Germline values: CDR1 SGHDN, CDR2 FVKESK. After removal of 3 bases from V and 7 bases from J, the junction contained 7 bases not matched to a gene. In DNA, the CDR3 is TGTGCCAGCAGCCAGACAGGGGGGTTTGGGAATGAGCAGTTCTTC. This encodes CASSQTGGFGNEQFF.

The DNA for the CDR3 is TGCGCCACCAAGGGACAGGGGGGCCCCAATGAAAAACTGTTTTTT. The encoded protein is CATKGQGGPNEKLFF. The chain couples TRBV4-1 to TRBJ1-4; 11 bases are shared with TRBD1. J gave up 5 bases and V 10 bases, and 9 bases lay outside the gene matches. Germline V lookup: CDR1 MGHRA, CDR2 YSYEKL. The CDR3 extends over 15 amino acids.

At least ten counts were recorded for this clonotype. This sequence joins TRBV9 and TRBJ2-2, with D possibly TRBD2 on 5 matching bases. V was clipped by 0 bases and J by 5 bases, with 14 bases between them. Germline assignment: CDR1 SGDLS and CDR2 YYNGEE. The length of the CDR3 is 16 residues. The CDR3 protein is CASSVGVAGGTGELFF. For the CDR3, the DNA is TGTGCCAGCAGCGTAGGGGTAGCAGGAGGAACCGGGGAGCTGTTTTTT. The whole variable domain, filled in from reference TRBV9 and TRBJ2-2, reads DSGVTQTPKHLITATGQRVTLRCSPRSGDLSVYWYQQSLDQGLQFLIQYYNGEERAKGNILERFSAQQFPDLHSELNLSSLELGDSALYFCASSVGVAGGTGELFFGEGSRLTVL.

The rearrangement links TRBV12-3 or TRBV12-4 to TRBJ2-3; 9 bases are a match to TRBD1. The CDR3 covers 14 residues. The V segment lost 5 bases and the J segment 4 bases; nucleotides outside the gene matches: 4. CDR3 protein: CASSLQGASDTQYF. CDR3 nucleotide sequence: TGTGCCAGCAGTCTACAGGGGGCCTCAGATACGCAGTATTTT.

Many counts were recorded for this clonotype. V gene TRBV18 combines with J gene TRBJ2-7; unclear D gene. The germline gives CDR1 KGHSH, CDR2 LQKENI. This CDR3 has 15 residues. V was clipped by 2 bases and J by 2 bases, with 13 bases between them. The CDR3, as DNA: TGTGCCAGCTCACCATACGGCAGCGAGACCTACGAGCAGTACTTC. Amino acids: CASSPYGSETYEQYF.

Concerning this clonotype itself: A much bigger clone sits one base away, suggesting this may be a read error. The chain is built from TRBV5-5 and TRBJ1-6, with no clear D. Per germline, CDR1 SGHKS and CDR2 YYEKEE (reference sequence). This CDR3 region has 13 residues. CDR3: CASVRFYSSPLHF. The CDR3 bases are TGTGCCAGCGTTCGATTCTATAGTTCACCCCTCCACTTT.

This clonotype was observed a few times. The genes are TRBV28 and TRBJ1-2; no clear D gene. The V end lost 3 bases, the J end lost 1 base, and 6 bases lay between the germline ends. CDR1 is MDHEN, CDR2 SYDVKM, per germline. This CDR3 is built from 13 residues. The CDR3 nucleotides are TGTGCCAGCAGTTTGGGCTATAACTATGGCTACACCTTC. Residues: CASSLGYNYGYTF.

The J gene is TRBJ2-3, the V gene TRBV29-1, with D maybe TRBD2 (6 bases). CDR3 length: 13 residues. CDR1 is SQVTM and CDR2 is ANQGSEA in the germline V gene. The V end lost 6 bases, the J end lost 1 base, and 11 bases lay between the germline ends. This chain's CDR3 is CSVGPGGTDTQYF. CDR3 DNA: TGCAGCGTAGGCCCGGGGGGCACAGATACGCAGTATTTT.

This clonotype was counted at least ten times. This chain uses TRBV3-2 with TRBJ2-7; the D call TRBD2 from the table was never checked on the DNA. TRBV3-2 is a pseudogene. This CDR3 is 16 amino acids long. CDR3 sequence: CASSQGGGTHAYEQYF. The CDR3, as DNA: TGTGCCAGCAGCCAAGGAGGAGGAACACACGCCTACGAGCAGTACTTC.

This clonotype was seen ten or more times. This chain connects TRBV28 to TRBJ1-3; 8 nucleotides line up with TRBD1. J lost 0 bases, V lost 7 bases, and 8 bases had no gene match. The germline V gene encodes CDR1 MDHEN and CDR2 SYDVKM. The CDR3 runs to 16 residues. The CDR3 protein is CASIGDRLISGNTIYF. The CDR3 nucleotides are TGTGCCAGCATTGGGGACAGGCTGATCTCTGGAAACACCATATATTTT.

This clonotype was observed a few times. The J gene is TRBJ2-4, the V gene TRBV7-9; D could derive from TRBD1 or TRBD2 (5 bases each). Germline CDR1 is SEHNR and CDR2 is FQNEAQ (reference sequence). Trimming removed 3 bases at V and 5 bases at J, with 11 bases between. CDR3 length equals 14 residues. The CDR3 sequence: CASSFLGTQNIQYF. The CDR3 nucleotides read TGTGCCAGCAGCTTTCTCGGGACCCAAAACATTCAGTACTTC.

The sample holds many counts of this clonotype. The rearrangement joins TRBV7-8 to TRBJ2-7, with D perhaps assigned TRBD1 or TRBD2 (5 bases each). Germline V gene sequence: CDR1 SGHVS, CDR2 FQNEAQ. The CDR3 totals 14 residues. Deletions cut 1 base from V and 6 bases from J, with 13 bases between. The CDR3, as DNA: TGTGCCAGCAGCTTAGGCAGGGAGTATTTCGAGCAGTACTTC. Encoded protein: CASSLGREYFEQYF.

This clonotype was recorded at least ten times. The chain uses TRBV6-1 and TRBJ1-1, with D possibly TRBD1 on 6 matching bases. The CDR3 covers 14 residues. Deletions cut 5 bases from V and 1 base from J, with 11 bases between. Germline lookup yields CDR1 MNHNS and CDR2 SASEGT. CDR3 nucleotide sequence: TGTGCCAGCAGTCAACCGACAGGGAACACTGAAGCTTTCTTT. Translating it yields CASSQPTGNTEAFF.

There are many counts of this clonotype. The chain has TRBV2 and TRBJ1-4, with 11 bases aligning to TRBD1. The CDR3 is made up of 14 amino acids. V was pared by 11 bases and J by 3 bases, with 5 bases of the junction left unmatched. Looked up from germline, CDR1 is SNHLY and CDR2 is FYNNEI. The CDR3 sequence is CAGQGARANEKLFF. The CDR3 DNA is TGTGCCGGACAGGGGGCGCGTGCTAATGAAAAACTGTTTTTT. Drawing the rest from reference TRBV2 and TRBJ1-4, the complete variable domain is EPEVTQTPSHQVTQMGQEVILRCVPISNHLYFYWYRQILGQKVEFLVSFYNNEISEKSEIFDDQFSVERPDGSNFTLKIRSTKLEDSAMYFCAGQGARANEKLFFGSGTQLSVL.

This clonotype appeared many times. The CDR3 DNA sequence: TGCAGCGTTGGGTGGGAGGGACCTTACGAGCAGTACTTC. It translates to CSVGWEGPYEQYF. The chain employs TRBV29-1 and TRBJ2-7; TRBD2 matches at 7 bases. With 4 bases clipped from V and 4 bases from J, the junction kept 7 bases outside the gene matches. Germline-derived CDR1 and CDR2 are SQVTM and ANQGSEA. The CDR3 spans 13 residues.

This clonotype was seen ten or more times. V is TRBV20-1 and J is TRBJ2-2, with 7 bases fitting TRBD2. The V gene's germline CDR1 is DFQATT and CDR2 SNEGSKA (reference sequence). J gave up 6 bases and V 5 bases, and 15 bases lay outside the gene matches. CDR3 length equals 16 residues. The CDR3 spells CSAPLPVAGVPGELFF. The CDR3 DNA is TGCAGTGCTCCTCTCCCTGTGGCGGGAGTCCCCGGGGAGCTGTTTTTT.

This clonotype came up many times. The chain uses TRBV18 and TRBJ2-5, with D possibly being TRBD1 (5 bases). Germline CDR1 and CDR2: KGHSH and LQKENI. The CDR3 contains 16 residues. Trimming took 3 bases from V and 1 from J, leaving 15 bases between them. The CDR3 sequence is CASSPRPGDSQETQYF. CDR3 sequence (DNA): TGTGCCAGCTCACCGCGGCCAGGAGACAGCCAAGAGACCCAGTACTTC.

This clonotype was detected ten times or more. The chain has TRBV24-1 and TRBJ2-1, with TRBD1 matching 11 bases. The trim removed 0 bases at V and 9 bases at J, leaving 3 bases unmatched. Germline CDR1 reads KGHDR; CDR2 reads SFDVKD. The CDR3 has 15 amino acids. CDR3 in DNA: TGTGCCACCAGTGATTTGGGGACAGGGGGTTTTGAGCAGTTCTTC. Residues: CATSDLGTGGFEQFF.

In its sample, this clonotype was seen many times. The chain is built from TRBV2 and TRBJ1-4; D perhaps matches TRBD1 (5 bases). V shed 8 bases and J shed 8 bases, with 15 bases lying between them. The CDR3 contains 13 residues. Germline V CDR1 and CDR2: SNHLY, FYNNEI. As DNA, the CDR3 is TGTGCCAGCCGCAGGGTTTCCCCGGAAAAACTGTTTTTT. Amino acids: CASRRVSPEKLFF.

The table lists this clonotype with a few counts. V gene TRBV5-6 combines with J gene TRBJ1-3; possibly TRBD1 for D (5 bases). Germline CDR1 reads SGHDT; CDR2 reads YYEEEE. This CDR3 has 16 residues. Trimming left V 2 bases short and J 0 bases short, with 12 bases between. The CDR3 reads CASSFGTGTSGNTIYF. The DNA for the CDR3 is TGTGCCAGCAGCTTCGGAACAGGTACCTCTGGAAACACCATATATTTT.

This clonotype was seen at least ten times. The chain joins TRBV9 to TRBJ1-4, with 9 bases identical to TRBD1. Germline CDR1 and CDR2: SGDLS and YYNGEE. After removal of 0 bases from V and 8 bases from J, the junction contained 8 bases not matched to a gene. The CDR3 is made up of 16 amino acids. This chain's CDR3 is CASSVGPGTGHEKLFF. Here the CDR3 DNA reads TGTGCCAGCAGCGTAGGACCTGGGACAGGGCACGAAAAACTGTTTTTT.

The chain recombines TRBV18 with TRBJ2-1, with 9 bases identical to TRBD1. This CDR3 has 18 amino acids. The ends lost 1 base at V and 7 bases at J; junction bases unmatched: 14. The germline CDR1 and CDR2 sequences are KGHSH and LQKENI. CDR3 nucleotide sequence: TGTGCCAGCTCACCACTGGGTGGGACAGGGCATCAGGGGAATGAGCAGTTCTTC. Translation: CASSPLGGTGHQGNEQFF.